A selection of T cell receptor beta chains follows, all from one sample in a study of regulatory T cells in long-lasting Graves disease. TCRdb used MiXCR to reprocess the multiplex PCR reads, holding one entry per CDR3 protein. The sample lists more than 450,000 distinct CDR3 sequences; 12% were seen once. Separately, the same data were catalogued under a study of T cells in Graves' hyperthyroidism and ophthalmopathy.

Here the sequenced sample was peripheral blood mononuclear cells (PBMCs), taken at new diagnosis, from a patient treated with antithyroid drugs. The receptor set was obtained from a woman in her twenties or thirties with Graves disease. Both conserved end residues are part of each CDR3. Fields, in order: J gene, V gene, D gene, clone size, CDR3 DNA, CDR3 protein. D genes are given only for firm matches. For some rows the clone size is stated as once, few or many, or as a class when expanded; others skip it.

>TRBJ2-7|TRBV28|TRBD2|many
TGTGCCAGCAGTCCTCCCAGCGGGAGAGTGTCCTACGAGCAGTACTTC
CASSPPSGRVSYEQYF
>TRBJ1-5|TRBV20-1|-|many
TGCAGTGCTAGAAGGGGGGCAAGCAATCAGCCCCAGCATTTT
CSARRGASNQPQHF
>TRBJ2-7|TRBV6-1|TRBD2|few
TGTGCCACCAGACTAGCGGAGTTATACGAGCAGTACTTC
CATRLAELYEQYF
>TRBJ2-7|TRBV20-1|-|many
TGCAGTGCTAGGGTGGGCGGATCCTACGAGCAGTACTTC
CSARVGGSYEQYF
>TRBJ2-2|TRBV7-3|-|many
TGTGCCAGCAGCTCCTCATTGGGGTCCAGAGCGGACACCGGGGAGCTGTTTTTT
CASSSSLGSRADTGELFF
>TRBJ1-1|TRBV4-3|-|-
TGCGCCAGCAGCCTCACGATCAACCTGAACACTGAAGCTTTCTTT
CASSLTINLNTEAFF
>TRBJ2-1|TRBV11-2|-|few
TGTGCCAGCAGCTTTGGCTCTTGGGGACCCCTGCCGAGCGATTACAATGGGCAGTTCTTC
CASSFGSWGPLPSDYNGQFF
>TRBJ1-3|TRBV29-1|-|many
TGCAGCGTCCTAGACCCCGACACTGGAAACACCATATATTTT
CSVLDPDTGNTIYF
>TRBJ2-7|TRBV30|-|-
TGTGCCTGGAGCTCCGGACGACCGGTTGAGCAGTACTTC
CAWSSGRPVEQYF
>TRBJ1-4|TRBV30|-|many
TGTGCCTGGAGGAAACGGGGTAATGAAAAACTGTTTTTT
CAWRKRGNEKLFF
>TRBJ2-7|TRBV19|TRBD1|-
TGTGCCACAGGGGGACACTACGAGCAGTACTTC
CATGGHYEQYF
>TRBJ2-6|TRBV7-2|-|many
TGTGCCAGCAGCTTAAGGTCTGCCTCAGGGTCCGGGGCCAACGTCCTGACTTTC
CASSLRSASGSGANVLTF
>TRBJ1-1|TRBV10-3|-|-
TGTGCCATCAGTGAGTCGACAGGCCAGGGAGCTTTCTTT
CAISESTGQGAFF
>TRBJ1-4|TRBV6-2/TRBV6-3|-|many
TGTGCCAGCAGTTACTCGGCACGCTATAATGAAAAACTGTTTTTT
CASSYSARYNEKLFF
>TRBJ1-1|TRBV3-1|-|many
TGTGCCAGCAGCAGGGGTGGCTTACACACTGAAGCTTTCTTT
CASSRGGLHTEAFF
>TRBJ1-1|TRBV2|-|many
TGTGCCAGCAGTTTTAGACGGTCGAACACTGAAGCTTTCTTT
CASSFRRSNTEAFF
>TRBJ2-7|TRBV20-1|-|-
TGCAGTGCTAGAGACTCTGCACGGACCTACGAGCAGTACTTC
CSARDSARTYEQYF
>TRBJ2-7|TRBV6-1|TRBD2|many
TGTGCCAGCAGTGAAACAGCGGGAGGGCCGTACGAGCAGTACTTC
CASSETAGGPYEQYF
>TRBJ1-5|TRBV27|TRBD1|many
TGTGCCAGCAGCGCCAGGGGGCCCCCCCCAAGCAATCAGCCCCAGCATTTT
CASSARGPPPSNQPQHF
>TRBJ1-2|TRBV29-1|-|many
TGCAGCCTATTCAGCGTCAACTATGGCTACACCTTC
CSLFSVNYGYTF
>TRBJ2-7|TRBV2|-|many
TGTGCCAGCAGAAAGGACGTCTACTACGAGCAGTACTTC
CASRKDVYYEQYF
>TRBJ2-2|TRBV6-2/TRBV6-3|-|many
TGTGCCAGCAGTTCCCGACCGGCGGGGTTGGCACTCGGGGAGCTGTTTTTT
CASSSRPAGLALGELFF
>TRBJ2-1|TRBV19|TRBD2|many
TGTGCCAGTAGTCCCACGACTAGCGGGAACAATGAGCAGTTCTTC
CASSPTTSGNNEQFF
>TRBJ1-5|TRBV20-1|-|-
TGCAGTGCTGGTTCGGGGAGCAATCAGCCCCAGCATTTT
CSAGSGSNQPQHF
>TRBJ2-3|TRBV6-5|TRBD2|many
TGTGCCAGCAGATACTTAGCGGGAGCTCAGGCGAAACGCACAGATACGCAGTATTTT
CASRYLAGAQAKRTDTQYF
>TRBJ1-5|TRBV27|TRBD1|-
TGTGCCAGCATCAGGCCAGGGGGCTCTGGGGTTCAGCCCCAGCATTTT
CASIRPGGSGVQPQHF
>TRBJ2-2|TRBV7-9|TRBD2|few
TGTGCCAGCAGCTTTAGACCCCGGACTAGCAGGTCTCAACAAGCGAACACCGGGGAGCTGTTTTTT
CASSFRPRTSRSQQANTGELFF
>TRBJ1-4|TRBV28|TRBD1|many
TGTGCCAGCAGTTCCTCCGGGACAGGGCAGGAAAAACTGTTTTTT
CASSSSGTGQEKLFF
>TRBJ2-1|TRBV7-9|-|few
TGTGCCAGCAGCTTATTGGAACACTACTACAATGAGCAGTTCTTC
CASSLLEHYYNEQFF
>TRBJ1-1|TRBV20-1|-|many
TGCAGTGCTCTCGCCGCCATGAACACTGAAGCTTTCTTT
CSALAAMNTEAFF
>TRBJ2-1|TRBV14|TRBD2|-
TGTGCCAGCAGCCAAGATCTACTAGCGGGGGGACTCAATGAGCAGTTCTTC
CASSQDLLAGGLNEQFF
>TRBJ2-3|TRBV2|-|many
TGTGCCAGCAGGGGGTCCAGCACAGATACGCAGTATTTT
CASRGSSTDTQYF
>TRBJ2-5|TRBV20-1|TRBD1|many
TGCAGTGCTAGATCGGGACAGGGTGTTGAGACCCAGTACTTC
CSARSGQGVETQYF
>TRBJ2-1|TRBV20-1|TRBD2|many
TGCAGTGCTACAAGGACTAGCGGCAACAATGAGCAGTTCTTC
CSATRTSGNNEQFF
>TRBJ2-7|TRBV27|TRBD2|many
TGTGCCAGCAGTTTCCTGACGGGAGGGAGCTCCTACGAGCAGTACTTC
CASSFLTGGSSYEQYF
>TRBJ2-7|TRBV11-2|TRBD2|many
TGTGCCAGCAGCCGTGGTAGACTAGCGCTCTACGAGCAGTACTTC
CASSRGRLALYEQYF
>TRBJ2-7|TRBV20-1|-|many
TGCAGTGCTATCCTGATCTACGAGCAGTACTTC
CSAILIYEQYF
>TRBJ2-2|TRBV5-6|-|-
TGTGCCAGCTCCACAGGGACCGGGGAGCTGCTTTTT
CASSTGTGELLF
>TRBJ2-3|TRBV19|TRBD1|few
TGTGCCAGTAGTCCTTTCGGGACAGGGTTACCAGATACGCAGTATTTT
CASSPFGTGLPDTQYF
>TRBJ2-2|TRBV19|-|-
TGTGCCAGTAGTATCCCCCCCGGGGAGCTGTTTTTT
CASSIPPGELFF
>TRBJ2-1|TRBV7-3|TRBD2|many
TGTGCCAGCAGCTTATCGCCACACTCGACTAGCAGCAATGAGCAGTTCTTC
CASSLSPHSTSSNEQFF
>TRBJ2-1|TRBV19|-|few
TGTGCCAGTAGGTCCCAGGGAGGATACAATGAGCAGTTCTTC
CASRSQGGYNEQFF
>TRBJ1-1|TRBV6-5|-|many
TGTGCCAGCAGTTACTCGATTGCAGCCTTGGGCACTGAAGCTTTCTTT
CASSYSIAALGTEAFF
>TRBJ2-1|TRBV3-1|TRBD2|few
TGTGCCAGCAGCCAGAGAACCGGGACTAGCGCGTTGGGGAGCTCCTACAATGAGCAGTTCTTC
CASSQRTGTSALGSSYNEQFF
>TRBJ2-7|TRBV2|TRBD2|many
TGTGCCAGCAGTGTGCTAGCGGAACAAAGCGAGCAGTACTTC
CASSVLAEQSEQYF
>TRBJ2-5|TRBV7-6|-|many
TGTGCCAGCAGCTTCGGAGCAGTAATGTGCCAAGAGACCCAGTACTTC
CASSFGAVMCQETQYF
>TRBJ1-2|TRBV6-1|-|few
TGTGCCAGCAGCCGAGGGGGGGCCAGCCCTAACTATGGCTACACCTTC
CASSRGGASPNYGYTF
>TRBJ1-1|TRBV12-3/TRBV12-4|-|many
TGTGCCAGCAGTCGGACAAAAGAAGCTTTCTTT
CASSRTKEAFF
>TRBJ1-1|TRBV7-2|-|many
TGTGCCAGCAGCCCCTGGATTGGGGCAGGCGACACTGAAGCTTTCTTT
CASSPWIGAGDTEAFF
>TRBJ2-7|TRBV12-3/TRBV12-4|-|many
TGTGCCAGCAGTGCTGCCGGGACATCCTACGAGCAGTACTTC
CASSAAGTSYEQYF
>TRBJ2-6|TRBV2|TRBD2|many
TGTGCCAGCAGTGCCGGGACTAGCGGGAGTTCAGGGGCCAACGTCCTGACTTTC
CASSAGTSGSSGANVLTF
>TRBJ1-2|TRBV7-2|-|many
TGTGCCAGCAGCCCCATGATGGCAGGGGTGAACTATGGCTACACCTTC
CASSPMMAGVNYGYTF